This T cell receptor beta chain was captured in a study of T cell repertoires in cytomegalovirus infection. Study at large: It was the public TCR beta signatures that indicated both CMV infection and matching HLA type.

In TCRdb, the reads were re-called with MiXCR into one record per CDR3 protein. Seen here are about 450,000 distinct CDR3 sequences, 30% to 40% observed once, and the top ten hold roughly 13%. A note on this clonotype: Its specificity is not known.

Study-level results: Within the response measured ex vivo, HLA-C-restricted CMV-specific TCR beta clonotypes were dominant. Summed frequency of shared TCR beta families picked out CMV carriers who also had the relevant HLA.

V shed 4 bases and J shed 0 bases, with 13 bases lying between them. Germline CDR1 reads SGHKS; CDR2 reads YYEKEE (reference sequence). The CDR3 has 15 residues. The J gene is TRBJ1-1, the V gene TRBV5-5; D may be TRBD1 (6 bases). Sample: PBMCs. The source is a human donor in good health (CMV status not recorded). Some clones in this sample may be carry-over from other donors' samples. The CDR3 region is CASSSNRVMNTEAFF. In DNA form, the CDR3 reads TGTGCCAGCAGCAGCAACAGGGTCATGAACACTGAAGCTTTCTTT.